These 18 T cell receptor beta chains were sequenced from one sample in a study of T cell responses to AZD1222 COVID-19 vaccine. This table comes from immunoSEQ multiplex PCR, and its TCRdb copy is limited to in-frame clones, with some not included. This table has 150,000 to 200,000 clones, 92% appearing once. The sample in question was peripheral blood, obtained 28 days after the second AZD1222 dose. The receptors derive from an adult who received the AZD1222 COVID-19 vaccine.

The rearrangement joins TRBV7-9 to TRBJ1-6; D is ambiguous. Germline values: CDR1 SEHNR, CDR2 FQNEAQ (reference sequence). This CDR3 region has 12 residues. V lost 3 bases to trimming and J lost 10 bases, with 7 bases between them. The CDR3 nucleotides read TGTGCCAGCAGCTTGAGCCCATCACCCCTCCACTTT. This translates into CASSLSPSPLHF.

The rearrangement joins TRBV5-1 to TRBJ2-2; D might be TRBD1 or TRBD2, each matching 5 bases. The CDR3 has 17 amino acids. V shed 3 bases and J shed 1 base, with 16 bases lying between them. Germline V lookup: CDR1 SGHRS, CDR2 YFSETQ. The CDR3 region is CASSWGTGTGNTGELFF. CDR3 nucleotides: TGCGCCAGCAGCTGGGGAACCGGGACGGGGAACACCGGGGAGCTGTTTTTT. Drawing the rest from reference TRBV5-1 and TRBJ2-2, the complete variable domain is KAGVTQTPRYLIKTRGQQVTLSCSPISGHRSVSWYQQTPGQGLQFLFEYFSETQRNKGNFPGRFSGRQFSNSRSEMNVSTLELGDSALYLCASSWGTGTGNTGELFFGEGSRLTVL.

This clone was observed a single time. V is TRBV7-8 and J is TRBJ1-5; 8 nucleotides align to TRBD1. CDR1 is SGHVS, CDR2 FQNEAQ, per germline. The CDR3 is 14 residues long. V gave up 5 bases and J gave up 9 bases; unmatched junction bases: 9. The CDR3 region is CASSPRDRNGPQHF. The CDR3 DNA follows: TGTGCCAGCAGCCCCCGGGACAGGAACGGGCCCCAGCATTTT.

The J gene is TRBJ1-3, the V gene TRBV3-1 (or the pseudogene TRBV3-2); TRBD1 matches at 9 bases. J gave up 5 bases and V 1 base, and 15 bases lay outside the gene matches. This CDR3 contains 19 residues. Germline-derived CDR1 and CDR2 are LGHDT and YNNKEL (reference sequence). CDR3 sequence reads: CASSQVGGGTGIRRNTIYF. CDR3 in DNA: TGTGCCAGCAGCCAAGTAGGGGGCGGGACAGGGATTCGGAGAAACACCATATATTTT.

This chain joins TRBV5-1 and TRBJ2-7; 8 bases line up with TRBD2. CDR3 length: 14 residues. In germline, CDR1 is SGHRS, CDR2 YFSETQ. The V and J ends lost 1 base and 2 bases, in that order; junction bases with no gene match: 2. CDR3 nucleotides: TGCGCCAGCAGCTTGAGGACTAGCCCCTACGAGCAGTACTTC. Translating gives CASSLRTSPYEQYF.

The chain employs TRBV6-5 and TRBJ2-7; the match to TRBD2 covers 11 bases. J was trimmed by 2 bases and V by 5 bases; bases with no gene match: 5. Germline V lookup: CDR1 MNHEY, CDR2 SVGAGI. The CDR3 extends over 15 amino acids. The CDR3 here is CASSTSGSPPYEQYF. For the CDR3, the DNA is TGTGCCAGCAGTACTAGCGGGAGCCCACCCTACGAGCAGTACTTC.

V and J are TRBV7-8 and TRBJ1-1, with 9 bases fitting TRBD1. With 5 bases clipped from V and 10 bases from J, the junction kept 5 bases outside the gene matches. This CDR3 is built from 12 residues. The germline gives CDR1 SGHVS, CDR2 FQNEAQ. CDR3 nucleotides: TGTGCCAGCAGCCCAGGGGGACAGGGAGCTTTCTTT. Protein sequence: CASSPGGQGAFF.

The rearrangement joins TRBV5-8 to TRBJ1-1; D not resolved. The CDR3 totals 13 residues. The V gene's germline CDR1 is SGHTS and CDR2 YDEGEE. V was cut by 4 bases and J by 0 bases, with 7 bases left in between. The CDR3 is CASSPGVNTEAFF. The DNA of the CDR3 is TGTGCCAGCAGCCCCGGGGTGAACACTGAAGCTTTCTTT.

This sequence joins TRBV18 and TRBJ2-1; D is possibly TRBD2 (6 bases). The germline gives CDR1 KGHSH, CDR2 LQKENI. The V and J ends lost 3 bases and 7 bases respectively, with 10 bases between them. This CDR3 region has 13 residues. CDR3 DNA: TGTGCCAGCTCACCGGGACTCATGAATGAGCAGTTCTTC. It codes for CASSPGLMNEQFF.

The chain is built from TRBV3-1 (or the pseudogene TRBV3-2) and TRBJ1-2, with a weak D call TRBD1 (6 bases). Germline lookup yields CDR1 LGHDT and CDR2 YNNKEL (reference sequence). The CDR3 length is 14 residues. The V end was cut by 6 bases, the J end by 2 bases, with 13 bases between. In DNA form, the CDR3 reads TGTGCCAGCAGTCAAACACAGGGAAACTATGGCTACACCTTC. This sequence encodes CASSQTQGNYGYTF.

The CDR3 protein is CASRGDGSTDTQYF. The CDR3 nucleotides are TGTGCCAGCAGGGGGGACGGAAGCACAGATACGCAGTATTTT. The chain carries TRBV5-6 and TRBJ2-3; D possibly matches TRBD1 or TRBD2 (5 bases each). Deletions cut 5 bases from V and 0 bases from J, with 10 bases between. Germline V gene lookup returns CDR1 SGHDT and CDR2 YYEEEE. The CDR3 is 14 amino acids.

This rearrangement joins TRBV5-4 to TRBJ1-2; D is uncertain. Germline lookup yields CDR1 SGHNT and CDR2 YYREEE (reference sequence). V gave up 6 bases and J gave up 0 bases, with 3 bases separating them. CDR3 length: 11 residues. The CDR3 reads CASMTNYGYTF. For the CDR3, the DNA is TGTGCCAGCATGACTAACTATGGCTACACCTTC. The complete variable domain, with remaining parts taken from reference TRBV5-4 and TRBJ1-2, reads ETGVTQSPTHLIKTRGQQVTLRCSSQSGHNTVSWYQQALGQGPQFIFQYYREEENGRGNFPPRFSGLQFPNYSSELNVNALELDDSALYLCASMTNYGYTFGSGTRLTVV.

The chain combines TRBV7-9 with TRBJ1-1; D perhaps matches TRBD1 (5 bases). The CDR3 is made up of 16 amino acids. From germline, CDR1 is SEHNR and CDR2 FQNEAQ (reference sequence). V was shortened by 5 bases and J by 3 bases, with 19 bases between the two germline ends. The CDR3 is CASSPRSAGPYTEAFF. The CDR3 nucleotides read TGTGCCAGCAGCCCCCGGTCGGCAGGGCCCTACACTGAAGCTTTCTTT.

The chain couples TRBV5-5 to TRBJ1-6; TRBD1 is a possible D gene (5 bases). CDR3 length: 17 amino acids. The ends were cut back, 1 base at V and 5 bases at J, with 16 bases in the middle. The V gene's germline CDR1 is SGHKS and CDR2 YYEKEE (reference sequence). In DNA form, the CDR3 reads TGTGCCAGCAGCTTGTGGGGGTTAGGGGCGAATAATTCACCCCTCCACTTT. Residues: CASSLWGLGANNSPLHF.

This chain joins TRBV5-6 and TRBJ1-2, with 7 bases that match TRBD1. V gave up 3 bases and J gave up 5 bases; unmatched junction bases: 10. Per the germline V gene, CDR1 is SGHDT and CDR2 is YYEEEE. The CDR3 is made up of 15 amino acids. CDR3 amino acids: CASSSTGADHYGYTF. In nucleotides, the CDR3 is TGTGCCAGCAGCTCTACAGGGGCGGATCATTATGGCTACACCTTC. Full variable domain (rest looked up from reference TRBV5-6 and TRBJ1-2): DAGVTQSPTHLIKTRGQQVTLRCSPKSGHDTVSWYQQALGQGPQFIFQYYEEEERQRGNFPDRFSGHQFPNYSSELNVNALLLGDSALYLCASSSTGADHYGYTFGSGTRLTVV.

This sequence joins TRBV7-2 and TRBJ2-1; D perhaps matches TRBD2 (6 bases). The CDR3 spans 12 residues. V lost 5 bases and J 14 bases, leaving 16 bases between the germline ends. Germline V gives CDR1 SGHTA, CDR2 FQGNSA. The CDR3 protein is CASSQDARGKFF. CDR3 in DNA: TGTGCCAGCAGCCAGGATGCTCGGGGGAAGTTCTTC.

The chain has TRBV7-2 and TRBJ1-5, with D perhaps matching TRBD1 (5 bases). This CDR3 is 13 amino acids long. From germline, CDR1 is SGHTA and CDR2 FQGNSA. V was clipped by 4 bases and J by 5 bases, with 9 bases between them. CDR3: CASSWGRDQPQHF. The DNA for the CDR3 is TGTGCCAGCAGCTGGGGCAGGGATCAGCCCCAGCATTTT.

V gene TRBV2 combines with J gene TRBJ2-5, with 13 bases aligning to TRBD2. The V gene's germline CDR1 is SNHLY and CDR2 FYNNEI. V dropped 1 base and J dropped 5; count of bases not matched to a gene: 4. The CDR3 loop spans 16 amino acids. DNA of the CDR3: TGTGCCAGCAGTGAAGAACTAGCGGGGGGGTTGGAGACCCAGTACTTC. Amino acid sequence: CASSEELAGGLETQYF.